One and the same sample provided the 18 T cell receptor beta chains below, sequenced in a study of identical twins. MiXCR was run by TCRdb on the 5' RACE reads, yielding one entry per CDR3 protein. The sample includes some 690,000 distinct CDR3 sequences, roughly 20% seen only once; the top ten take approximately 4.3%. The sample also formed part of further work on T cells expressing NK-cell markers.

The sample was PBMCs. Every receptor here comes from a young woman in good health.

This clonotype was counted between two and nine times. The chain uses TRBV5-1 and TRBJ1-1; no clear D gene. V was clipped by 3 bases and J by 2 bases, with 23 bases between them. Germline V gene lookup returns CDR1 SGHRS and CDR2 YFSETQ. This CDR3 has 18 amino acids. The CDR3 loop is CASSSSLTLDGINTEAFF. For the CDR3, the DNA is TGCGCCAGCAGCTCCTCCCTCACTCTCGACGGGATTAACACTGAAGCTTTCTTT.

The chain employs TRBV2 and TRBJ2-7; D is perhaps TRBD1 (5 bases). Germline CDR1 SNHLY, CDR2 FYNNEI. This CDR3 has 11 amino acids. V was pared by 10 bases and J by 3 bases, with 10 bases between. The CDR3 nucleotides are TGTGCCATGCTCCAGGGCTACGAGCAGTACTTC. It translates to CAMLQGYEQYF.

This clonotype was counted between two and nine times. The CDR3 reads CAFSSGTSGRADPYNEQFF. The CDR3 region has the DNA TGTGCCTTCAGTTCCGGAACTAGCGGGAGGGCCGACCCCTACAATGAGCAGTTCTTC. The chain joins TRBV12-3 or TRBV12-4 to TRBJ2-1; 13 bases agree with TRBD2. With 11 bases clipped from V and 2 bases from J, the junction kept 18 bases outside the gene matches. This CDR3 has 19 amino acids.

This clonotype was picked up a small number of times. V gene TRBV12-3 or TRBV12-4 combines with J gene TRBJ1-5; D not certain. Deletions cut 4 bases from V and 4 bases from J, with 11 bases between. CDR3 size: 14 residues. The CDR3 spells CASSSRRRNQPQHF. Written as DNA, the CDR3 is TGTGCCAGCAGTTCGAGAAGGAGGAATCAGCCCCAGCATTTT.

This chain uses TRBV10-3 with TRBJ2-3; D is undetermined. Trimming took off 11 bases at V and 2 bases at J, with 14 bases between the two ends. Germline V gene lookup returns CDR1 ENHRY and CDR2 SYGVKD. The CDR3 covers 13 residues. The CDR3 nucleotides read TGTGCCCTCAAGCGCCAAGCCACAGATACGCAGTATTTT. The encoded protein is CALKRQATDTQYF.

The chain is built from TRBV4-3 and TRBJ2-2; D remains unclear. V was clipped by 1 base and J by 4 bases, with 13 bases between them. CDR1 and CDR2 from the germline V gene are LGHNA and YSLEER. The CDR3 contains 16 residues. For the CDR3, the DNA is TGCGCCAGCAGCCAAGTATATCGAGCTCTCACCGGGGAGCTGTTTTTT. Translating gives CASSQVYRALTGELFF.

This rearrangement joins TRBV12-3 or TRBV12-4 to TRBJ1-2, with 7 nucleotides matching TRBD1. Trimming removed 5 bases from V and 0 bases from J; junction bases left unmatched: 9. This CDR3 has 16 amino acids. DNA for the CDR3: TGTGCCAGCAGTCCGGTTCCGGGACAGACTAACTATGGCTACACCTTC. Its protein product is CASSPVPGQTNYGYTF.

The CDR3 DNA reads as TGCAGCGTTCGCCAGGGGAGTCGCACTGAAGCTTTCTTT. Amino acid sequence: CSVRQGSRTEAFF. The chain links TRBV29-1 to TRBJ1-1, with D tentatively TRBD1 (6 bases). CDR1 is SQVTM, CDR2 ANQGSEA, per germline. This CDR3 is built from 13 residues. V was pared by 5 bases and J by 4 bases, with 14 bases between.

CDR3 residues: CASSRRSGVADTQYF. CDR3 coding DNA: TGTGCCAGCAGCCGGAGATCGGGGGTAGCAGATACGCAGTATTTT. The chain links TRBV7-3 to TRBJ2-3; D perhaps matches TRBD2 (6 bases). Trimming shortened V by 5 bases and J by 4 bases, and 16 bases separated the two germline ends. The CDR3 is made up of 15 amino acids. Per the germline V gene, CDR1 is SGHTA and CDR2 is FQGTGA.

This chain links TRBV12-3 or TRBV12-4 with TRBJ2-7; 9 positions agree with TRBD2. The V segment lost 6 bases and the J segment 1 base; nucleotides outside the gene matches: 4. The CDR3 sequence is 14 residues long. CDR3 sequence: CASRVTSGSYEQYF. The CDR3 DNA follows: TGTGCCAGCAGAGTGACTAGCGGATCCTACGAGCAGTACTTC.

This clonotype has a handful of counts. The chain is built from TRBV5-1 and TRBJ2-3; 13 positions match TRBD2. In germline, CDR1 is SGHRS, CDR2 YFSETQ. This CDR3 spans 17 amino acids. V was pared by 4 bases and J by 2 bases, with 7 bases of the junction left unmatched. CDR3 loop: CASSGPGLAGNTDTQYF. The CDR3 bases are TGCGCCAGCAGCGGTCCGGGACTAGCGGGAAACACAGATACGCAGTATTTT.

The J gene is TRBJ1-1, the V gene TRBV9, with 9 bases aligning to TRBD1. The CDR3 extends over 14 amino acids. Germline V gene sequence: CDR1 SGDLS, CDR2 YYNGEE. Trimming cost V 3 bases and J 5 bases; bases outside gene matches: 5. The CDR3 DNA reads as TGTGCCAGCAGCGCAGGGACAGGGTGGACTGAAGCTTTCTTT. As protein: CASSAGTGWTEAFF.

This clonotype was found a few times. The chain uses TRBV4-1 and TRBJ2-2, with unresolved D. CDR3 length: 14 amino acids. V was trimmed by 1 base and J by 4 bases, leaving 7 bases between them. Germline V lookup: CDR1 MGHRA, CDR2 YSYEKL. This CDR3 is CASSQVGRTGELFF. CDR3 DNA sequence: TGCGCCAGCAGCCAAGTAGGGCGCACCGGGGAGCTGTTTTTT.

This clonotype was observed a few times. The gene calls are TRBV5-6 and TRBJ1-2; D remains unclear. The germline CDR1 and CDR2 sequences are SGHDT and YYEEEE. The CDR3 totals 13 residues. Trimming removed 3 bases at V and 2 bases at J, with 8 bases between. This CDR3 is CASSSSRNYGYTF. The CDR3 DNA reads TGTGCCAGCAGCTCCAGCCGGAACTATGGCTACACCTTC.

In its sample, this clonotype was seen a few times. V is TRBV12-3 or TRBV12-4 and J is TRBJ1-2; possible D gene TRBD1, 5 bases. CDR3 length: 13 residues. The V end was cut by 6 bases, the J end by 8 bases, with 16 bases between. CDR3 amino acids: CASSPAGVRGYTF. CDR3 in DNA: TGTGCCAGCAGCCCGGCGGGGGTTCGGGGCTACACCTTC.

The genes are TRBV5-1 and TRBJ2-1; unclear D gene. CDR1 and CDR2 from the germline V gene are SGHRS and YFSETQ. Trimming removed 4 bases at V and 2 bases at J, with 10 bases between. The CDR3 has 14 residues. The CDR3 nucleotides are TGCGCCAGCAGCAGGGTCTCACCCTACAATGAGCAGTTCTTC. Encoded protein: CASSRVSPYNEQFF.

This clonotype was seen only a few times. The chain recombines TRBV27 with TRBJ1-2; 8 bases map to TRBD1. V was pared by 6 bases and J by 3 bases, with 0 bases of the junction left unmatched. The CDR3 consists of 12 residues. CDR1 is MNHEY, CDR2 SMNVEV, per germline (reference sequence). The CDR3, as DNA: TGTGCCAGCAGGACAGGGGACTATGGCTACACCTTC. This gives the protein CASRTGDYGYTF.

There are a few counts of this clonotype. The rearrangement uses TRBV27 and TRBJ1-5; D not resolved. This CDR3 is built from 14 residues. Trimming shortened V by 5 bases and J by 1 base, and 9 bases separated the two germline ends. Germline-derived CDR1 and CDR2 are MNHEY and SMNVEV (reference sequence). CDR3 coding DNA: TGTGCCAGCAGTCCACGGGAGAGCAATCAGCCCCAGCATTTT. Translated, it gives CASSPRESNQPQHF.